This T cell receptor beta chain was identified in a study of blood T cells in healthy people across ages. General observations from the study: Diversity figures based on one million T cells were deemed too low.

V was clipped by 1 base and J by 6 bases, with 5 bases between them. This CDR3 contains 13 residues. Germline V gene sequence: CDR1 SGHKS, CDR2 YYEKEE (reference sequence). The table lists this clonotype with a few counts. Its specificity is unknown. Together with a sample-barcoded 5' primer, a J-beta primer mix was included in a second PCR lasting 7 to 11 cycles. Each CDR3 protein gets one entry after TCRdb re-called the 5' RACE reads with MiXCR. The sample gives roughly 1,700,000 distinct CDR3 sequences, 28% of which show up once; over 7% is in the top ten. The chain employs TRBV5-5 and TRBJ1-6; D ambiguous. Source material: blood. The clonotype comes from a woman aged 30 to 39 in good health. Here the CDR3 reads CASSLPVNSPLHF. CDR3 DNA: TGTGCCAGCAGCTTGCCTGTTAATTCACCCCTCCACTTT.